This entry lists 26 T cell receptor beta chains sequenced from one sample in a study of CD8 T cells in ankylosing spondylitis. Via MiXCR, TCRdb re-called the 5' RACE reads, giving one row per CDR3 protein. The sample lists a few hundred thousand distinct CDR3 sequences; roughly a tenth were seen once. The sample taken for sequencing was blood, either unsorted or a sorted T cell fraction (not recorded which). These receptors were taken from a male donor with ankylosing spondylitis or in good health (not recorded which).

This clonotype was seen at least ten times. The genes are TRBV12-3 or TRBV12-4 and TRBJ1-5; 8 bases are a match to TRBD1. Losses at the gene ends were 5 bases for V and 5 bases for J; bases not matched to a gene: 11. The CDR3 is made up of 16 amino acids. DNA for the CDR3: TGTGCCAGCAGTCCCCAGGGGGCGGTTCGGGATCAGCCCCAGCATTTT. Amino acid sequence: CASSPQGAVRDQPQHF.

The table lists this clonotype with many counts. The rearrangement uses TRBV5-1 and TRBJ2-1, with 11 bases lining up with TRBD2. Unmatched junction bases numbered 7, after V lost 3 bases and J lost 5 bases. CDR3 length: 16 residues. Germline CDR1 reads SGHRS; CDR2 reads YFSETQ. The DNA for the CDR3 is TGCGCCAGCAGCTCCATAGCGGGGGGGTCCCACAATGAGCAGTTCTTC. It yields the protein CASSSIAGGSHNEQFF.

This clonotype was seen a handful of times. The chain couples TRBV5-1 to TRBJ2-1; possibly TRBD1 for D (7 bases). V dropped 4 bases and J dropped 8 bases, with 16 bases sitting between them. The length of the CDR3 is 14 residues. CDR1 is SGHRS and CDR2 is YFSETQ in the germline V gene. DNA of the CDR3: TGCGCCAGCAGCACCCGACAGGGAGGCGATGAGCAGTTCTTC. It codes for CASSTRQGGDEQFF.

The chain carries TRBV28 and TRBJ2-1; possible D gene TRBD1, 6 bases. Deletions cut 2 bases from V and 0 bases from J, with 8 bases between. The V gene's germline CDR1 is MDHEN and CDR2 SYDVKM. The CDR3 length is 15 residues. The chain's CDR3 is CASSLEGVSYNEQFF. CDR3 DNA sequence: TGTGCCAGCAGTTTAGAGGGGGTCTCCTACAATGAGCAGTTCTTC.

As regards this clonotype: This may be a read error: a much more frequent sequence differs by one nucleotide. The CDR3 nucleotides are TGTGCCACCGGGACCACGCACACCGGGGAGCTGTTTTTT. It encodes CATGTTHTGELFF. The chain couples TRBV24-1 to TRBJ2-2, with D perhaps being TRBD1 or TRBD2 (5 bases each). The CDR3 totals 13 residues. The V and J ends lost 9 bases and 3 bases respectively, with 10 bases between them. Germline CDR1 and CDR2: KGHDR and SFDVKD.

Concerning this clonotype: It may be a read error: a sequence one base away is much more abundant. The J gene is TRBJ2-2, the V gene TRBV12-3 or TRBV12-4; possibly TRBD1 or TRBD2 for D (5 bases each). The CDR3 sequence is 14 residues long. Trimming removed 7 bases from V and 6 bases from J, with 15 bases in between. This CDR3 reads CASTPSGTSGELFF. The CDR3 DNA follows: TGTGCCAGCACGCCCTCCGGGACGTCCGGGGAGCTGTTTTTT.

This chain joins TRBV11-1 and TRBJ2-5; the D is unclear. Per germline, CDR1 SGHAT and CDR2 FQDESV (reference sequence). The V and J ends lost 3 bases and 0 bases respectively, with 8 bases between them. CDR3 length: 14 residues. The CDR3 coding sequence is TGTGCCAGCAGCTTTGGAGACTACCAAGAGACCCAGTACTTC. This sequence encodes CASSFGDYQETQYF.

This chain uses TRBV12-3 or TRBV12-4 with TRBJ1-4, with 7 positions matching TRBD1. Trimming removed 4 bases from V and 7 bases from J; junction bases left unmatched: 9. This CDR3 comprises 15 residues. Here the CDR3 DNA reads TGTGCCAGCAGTTGGGGAGACAGGGATAGTGAAAAACTGTTTTTT. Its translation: CASSWGDRDSEKLFF.

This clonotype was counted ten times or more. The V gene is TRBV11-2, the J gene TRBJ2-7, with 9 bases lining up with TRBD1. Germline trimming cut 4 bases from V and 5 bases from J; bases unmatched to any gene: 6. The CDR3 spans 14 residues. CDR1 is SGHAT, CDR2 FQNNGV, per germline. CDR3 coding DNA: TGTGCCAGCAGCTCGGGACAGGGCTTCGACGAGCAGTACTTC. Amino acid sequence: CASSSGQGFDEQYF.

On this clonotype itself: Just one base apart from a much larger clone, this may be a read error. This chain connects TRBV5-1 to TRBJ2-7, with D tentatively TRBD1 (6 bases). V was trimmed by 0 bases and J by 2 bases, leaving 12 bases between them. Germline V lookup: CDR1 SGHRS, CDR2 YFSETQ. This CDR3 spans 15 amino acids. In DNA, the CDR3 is TGCGCCAGCAGCTTGGGTGGGACAAGCACCTACGAGCAGTACTTC. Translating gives CASSLGGTSTYEQYF. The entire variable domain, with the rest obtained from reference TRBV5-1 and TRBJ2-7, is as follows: KAGVTQTPRYLIKTRGQQVTLSCSPISGHRSVSWYQQTPGQGLQFLFEYFSETQRNKGNFPGRFSGRQFSNSRSEMNVSTLELGDSALYLCASSLGGTSTYEQYFGPGTRLTVT.

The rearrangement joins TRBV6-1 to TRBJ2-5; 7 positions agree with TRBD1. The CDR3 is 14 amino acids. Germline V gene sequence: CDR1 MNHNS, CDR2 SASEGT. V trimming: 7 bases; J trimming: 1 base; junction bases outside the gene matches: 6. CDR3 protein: CASNNRGAQETQYF. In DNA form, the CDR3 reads TGTGCCAGCAACAACAGGGGCGCCCAAGAGACCCAGTACTTC.

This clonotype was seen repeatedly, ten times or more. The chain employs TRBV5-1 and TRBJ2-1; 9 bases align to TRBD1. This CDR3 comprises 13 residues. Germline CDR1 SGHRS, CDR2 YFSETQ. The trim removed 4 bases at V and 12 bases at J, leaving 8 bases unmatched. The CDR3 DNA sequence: TGCGCCAGCAGCGCGGAGGGACAGGGTTGGCAGTTCTTC. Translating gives CASSAEGQGWQFF.

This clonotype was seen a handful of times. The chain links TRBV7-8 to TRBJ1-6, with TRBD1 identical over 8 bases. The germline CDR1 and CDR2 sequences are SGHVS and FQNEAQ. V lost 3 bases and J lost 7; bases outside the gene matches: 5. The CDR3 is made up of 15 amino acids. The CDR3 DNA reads TGTGCCAGCAGCTTGCAGGGGGCGATGAATTCACCCCTCCACTTT. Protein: CASSLQGAMNSPLHF. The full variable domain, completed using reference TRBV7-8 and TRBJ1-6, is GAGVSQSPRYKVAKRGQDVALRCDPISGHVSLFWYQQALGQGPEFLTYFQNEAQLDKSGLPSDRFFAERPEGSVSTLKIQRTQQEDSAVYLCASSLQGAMNSPLHFGNGTRLTVT.

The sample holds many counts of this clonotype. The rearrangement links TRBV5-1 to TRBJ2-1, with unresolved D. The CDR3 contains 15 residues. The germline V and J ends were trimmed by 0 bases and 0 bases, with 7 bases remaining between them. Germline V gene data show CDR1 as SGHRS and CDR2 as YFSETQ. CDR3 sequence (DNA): TGCGCCAGCAGCTTGGAGGGTCTCTCCTACAATGAGCAGTTCTTC. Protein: CASSLEGLSYNEQFF.

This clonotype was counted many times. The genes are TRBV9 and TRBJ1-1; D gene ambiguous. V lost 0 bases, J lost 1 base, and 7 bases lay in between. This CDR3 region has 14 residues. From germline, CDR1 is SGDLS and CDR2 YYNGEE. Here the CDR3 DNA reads TGTGCCAGCAGCGTAGACTACAGGAACACTGAAGCTTTCTTT. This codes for CASSVDYRNTEAFF.

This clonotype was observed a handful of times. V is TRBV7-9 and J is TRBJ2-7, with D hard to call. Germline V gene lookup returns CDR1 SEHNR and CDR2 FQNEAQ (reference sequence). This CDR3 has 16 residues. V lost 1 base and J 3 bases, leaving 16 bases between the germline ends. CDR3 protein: CASSLEIMGSDYEQYF. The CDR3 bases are TGTGCCAGCAGCTTAGAGATTATGGGTAGTGACTACGAGCAGTACTTC.

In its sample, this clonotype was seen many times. CDR3 bases: TGTGCCAGCAGCCAAGGGGAAAGCGGGGGATTCGGGGAGCTGTTTTTT. This codes for CASSQGESGGFGELFF. J is TRBJ2-2 and V is TRBV3-1; TRBD2 matches 8 bases. After removal of 1 base from V and 7 bases from J, the junction contained 8 bases not matched to a gene. Germline V gene lookup returns CDR1 LGHDT and CDR2 YNNKEL (reference sequence). The CDR3 consists of 16 residues.

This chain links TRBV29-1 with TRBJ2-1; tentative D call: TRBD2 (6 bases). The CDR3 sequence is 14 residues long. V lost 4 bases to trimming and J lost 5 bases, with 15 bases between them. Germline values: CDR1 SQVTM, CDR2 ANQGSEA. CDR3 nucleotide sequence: TGCAGCGTTGGGCGGGACGGACGACACAATGAGCAGTTCTTC. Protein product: CSVGRDGRHNEQFF.

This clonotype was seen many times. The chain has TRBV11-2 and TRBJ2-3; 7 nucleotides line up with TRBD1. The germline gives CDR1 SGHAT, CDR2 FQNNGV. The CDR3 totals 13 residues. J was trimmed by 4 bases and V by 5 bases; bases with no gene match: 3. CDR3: CASSTGQPDTQYF. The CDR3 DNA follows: TGTGCCAGCAGCACGGGACAGCCAGATACGCAGTATTTT.

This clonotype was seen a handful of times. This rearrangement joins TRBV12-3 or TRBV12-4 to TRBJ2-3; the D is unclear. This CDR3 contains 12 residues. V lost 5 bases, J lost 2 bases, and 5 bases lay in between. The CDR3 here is CASSHDTDTQYF. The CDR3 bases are TGTGCCAGCAGTCACGACACAGATACGCAGTATTTT.

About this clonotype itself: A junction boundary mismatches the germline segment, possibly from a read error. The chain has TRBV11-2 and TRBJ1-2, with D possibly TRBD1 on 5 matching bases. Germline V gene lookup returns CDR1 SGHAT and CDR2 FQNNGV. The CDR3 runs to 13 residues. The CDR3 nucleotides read TGTGCCAGCAGCTTAGGCAGGGCCTATGGCGACACCTTC. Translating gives CASSLGRAYGDTF. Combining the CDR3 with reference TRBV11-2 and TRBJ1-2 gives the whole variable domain EAGVAQSPRYKIIEKRQSVAFWCNPISGHATLYWYQQILGQGPKLLIQFQNNGVVDDSQLPKDRFSAERLKGVDSTLKIQPAKLEDSAVYLCASSLGRAYGDTFGSGTRLTVV.

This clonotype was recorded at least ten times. The CDR3 sequence: CATSSQGGLGTDTQYF. Here the CDR3 DNA reads TGTGCCACCAGCAGCCAAGGGGGGCTGGGCACAGATACGCAGTATTTT. The chain recombines TRBV15 with TRBJ2-3; D is perhaps TRBD1 or TRBD2 (6 bases each). Germline lookup yields CDR1 LNHNV and CDR2 YYDKDF (reference sequence). This CDR3 has 16 amino acids. Trimming stripped 3 bases from V and 1 base from J, with 14 bases between.

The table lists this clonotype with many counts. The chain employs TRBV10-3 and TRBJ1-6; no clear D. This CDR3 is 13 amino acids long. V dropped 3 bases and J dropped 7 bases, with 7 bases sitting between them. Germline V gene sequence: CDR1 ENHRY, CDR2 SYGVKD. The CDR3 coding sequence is TGTGCCATCAGTGACAGCCCCAATTCACCCCTCCACTTT. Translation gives CAISDSPNSPLHF.

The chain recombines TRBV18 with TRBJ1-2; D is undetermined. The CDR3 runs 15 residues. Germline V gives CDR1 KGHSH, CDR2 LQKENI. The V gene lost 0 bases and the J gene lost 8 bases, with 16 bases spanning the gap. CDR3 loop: CASSPPNLLEYGYTF. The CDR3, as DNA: TGTGCCAGCTCACCACCGAACCTCCTCGAGTACGGCTACACCTTC.

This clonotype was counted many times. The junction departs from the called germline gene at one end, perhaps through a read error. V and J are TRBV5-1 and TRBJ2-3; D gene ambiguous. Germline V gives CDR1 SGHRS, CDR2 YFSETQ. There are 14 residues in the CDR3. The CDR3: CASSLADSTDTQYF. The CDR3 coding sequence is TGTGCCAGCAGCTTAGCTGACAGCACAGATACGCAGTATTTT.

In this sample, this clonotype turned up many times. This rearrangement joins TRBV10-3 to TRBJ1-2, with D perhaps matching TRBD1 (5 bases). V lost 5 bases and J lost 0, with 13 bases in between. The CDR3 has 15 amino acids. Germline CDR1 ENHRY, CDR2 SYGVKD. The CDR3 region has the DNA TGTGCCATCAGTTTTTCACAGGAAACTAACTATGGCTACACCTTC. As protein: CAISFSQETNYGYTF.